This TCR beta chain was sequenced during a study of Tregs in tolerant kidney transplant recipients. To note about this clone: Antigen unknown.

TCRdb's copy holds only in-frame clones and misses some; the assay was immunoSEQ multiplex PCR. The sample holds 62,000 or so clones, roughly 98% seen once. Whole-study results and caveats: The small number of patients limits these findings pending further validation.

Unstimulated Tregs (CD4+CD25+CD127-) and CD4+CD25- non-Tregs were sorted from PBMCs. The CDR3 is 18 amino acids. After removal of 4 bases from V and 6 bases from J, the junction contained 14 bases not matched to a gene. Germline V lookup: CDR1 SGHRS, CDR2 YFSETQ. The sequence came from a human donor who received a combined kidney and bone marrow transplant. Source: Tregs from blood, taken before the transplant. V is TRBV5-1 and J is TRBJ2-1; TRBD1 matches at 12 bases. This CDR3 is CASSPWGPGTGGPNEQFF. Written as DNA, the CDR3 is TGCGCCAGCAGCCCGTGGGGGCCCGGGACAGGGGGCCCCAATGAGCAGTTCTTC.